Reported below is one TCR beta chain. The antigen remains unidentified. In germline, CDR1 is SGHVS, CDR2 FNYEAQ. V gave up 1 base and J gave up 0 bases, with 19 bases separating them. The CDR3 has 18 residues. Russia was home to the donors, healthy Caucasian individuals aged roughly 6 to 100. The record originates from a study of blood T cells in healthy people across ages. A second PCR, run for about 7 to 11 cycles, used a sample-barcoded 5' primer plus a J-beta primer mix. No fewer than 3 million CDR3-containing paired-end reads came from each sample. TCRdb independently ran MiXCR on the 5' RACE reads; one entry per CDR3 protein. The sample records about 1.5 million distinct CDR3 sequences, approximately 43% being singletons. Study-level findings and limits: With age, beta diversity per million T cells declined roughly linearly, significantly by 30 to 40.

The material sequenced was blood. The source of this sequence is a woman under 30 in good health. This chain connects TRBV7-6 to TRBJ2-7; a weak D match, TRBD1 (6 bases). The CDR3: CASSLVPVRDTSSYEQYF. CDR3 nucleotide sequence: TGTGCCAGCAGCTTAGTCCCTGTACGGGACACCAGCTCCTACGAGCAGTACTTC.